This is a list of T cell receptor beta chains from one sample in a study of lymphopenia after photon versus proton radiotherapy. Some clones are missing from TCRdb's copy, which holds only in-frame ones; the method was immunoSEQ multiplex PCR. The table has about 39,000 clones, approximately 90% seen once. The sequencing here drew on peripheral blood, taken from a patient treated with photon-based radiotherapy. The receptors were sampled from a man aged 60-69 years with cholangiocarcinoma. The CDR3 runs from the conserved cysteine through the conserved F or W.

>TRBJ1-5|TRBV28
CASSLWQGLRNQPQHF
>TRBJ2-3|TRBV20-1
CSASSPDTQYF
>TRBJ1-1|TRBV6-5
CASRPRGGTEAFF
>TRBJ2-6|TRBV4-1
CASSQETGQGLGANVLTF
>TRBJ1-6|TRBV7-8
CASSLRLGQGAVSPLHF
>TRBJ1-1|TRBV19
CASSTTGSMNTEAFF
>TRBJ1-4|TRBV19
CASSITGLEEKLFF
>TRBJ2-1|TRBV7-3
CASSSTIASSYNEQFF
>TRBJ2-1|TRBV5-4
CASSLVRVHNEQFF
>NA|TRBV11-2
CASSDQMTYEQYF
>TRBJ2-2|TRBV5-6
CASSLGTYTGELFF
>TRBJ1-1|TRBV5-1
CASSLPQGAEAFF
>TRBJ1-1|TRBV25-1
CASSPRVQGWTEAFF
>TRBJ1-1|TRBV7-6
CASSLQGNTEAFF
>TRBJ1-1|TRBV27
CASSLISGRMNTEAFF
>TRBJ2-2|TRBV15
CATRVGGRAANTGELFF
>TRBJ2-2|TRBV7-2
CASSPPAGIGELFF
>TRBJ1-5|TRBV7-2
CASSGQTGGNQPQHF
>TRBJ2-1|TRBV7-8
CASSLDGLAGGAEQFF
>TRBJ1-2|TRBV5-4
CASSKGQGQGGYTF
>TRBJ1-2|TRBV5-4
CASSLGGGLWDYGYTF
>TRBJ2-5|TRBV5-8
CATAGRQGVQETQYF
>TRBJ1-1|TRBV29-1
CSGLRRNTEAFF